The 5 T cell receptor beta chains below were found in one sample sequenced in a study of T cell responses to AZD1222 COVID-19 vaccine. Sequencing was performed with immunoSEQ multiplex PCR; in TCRdb, only in-frame clones are kept and a portion is missing. The sample carries about 21,000 clones, less than 85% recorded once. Specimen: peripheral blood, collected on day 0 of AZD1222 vaccination. The receptors derive from an adult in good health.

The genes are TRBV5-5 and TRBJ1-6; D is uncertain. The germline gives CDR1 SGHKS, CDR2 YYEKEE (reference sequence). The CDR3 covers 13 residues. Trimming took off 0 bases at V and 9 bases at J, with 7 bases between the two ends. CDR3 residues: CASSLGEGSPLHF. As DNA, the CDR3 is TGTGCCAGCAGCTTGGGGGAAGGTTCACCCCTCCACTTT.

A few counts support this clone. The rearrangement joins TRBV7-9 to TRBJ1-1, with no clear D. Germline V gives CDR1 SEHNR, CDR2 FQNEAQ (reference sequence). This CDR3 is built from 13 residues. V was pared by 5 bases and J by 4 bases, with 11 bases between. The CDR3 region is CASSPTPFTEAFF. In DNA, the CDR3 is TGTGCCAGCAGCCCGACGCCATTCACTGAAGCTTTCTTT.

The chain combines TRBV2 with TRBJ1-6, with TRBD1 as a possible D gene (5 bases). V was pared by 7 bases and J by 0 bases, with 19 bases between. The CDR3 loop spans 18 amino acids. The germline gives CDR1 SNHLY, CDR2 FYNNEI. DNA of the CDR3: TGTGCCAGCACCCCCTCGGGGGGTTTAGTCTCCTATAATTCACCCCTCCACTTT. This gives the protein CASTPSGGLVSYNSPLHF.

The rearrangement joins TRBV6-5 to TRBJ2-7; D could derive from TRBD1 or TRBD2 (5 bases each). The CDR3 has 12 amino acids. Between the trimmed V and J ends, which lost 5 bases and 7 bases, there was a span of 12 bases. Germline CDR1 and CDR2: MNHEY and SVGAGI. CDR3 DNA: TGTGCCAGCAGTACGACAGCGGTTGAGCAGTACTTC. Translated, it gives CASSTTAVEQYF.

CDR3 coding DNA: TGTGCCAGCAGTTACGGCGGGGTGGATACGCAGTATTTT. Amino acids: CASSYGGVDTQYF. This chain connects TRBV6-5 to TRBJ2-3; TRBD2 might be the D (6 bases). The V gene lost 2 bases and the J gene lost 6 bases, with 9 bases spanning the gap. CDR3 size: 13 residues. Germline lookup yields CDR1 MNHEY and CDR2 SVGAGI.